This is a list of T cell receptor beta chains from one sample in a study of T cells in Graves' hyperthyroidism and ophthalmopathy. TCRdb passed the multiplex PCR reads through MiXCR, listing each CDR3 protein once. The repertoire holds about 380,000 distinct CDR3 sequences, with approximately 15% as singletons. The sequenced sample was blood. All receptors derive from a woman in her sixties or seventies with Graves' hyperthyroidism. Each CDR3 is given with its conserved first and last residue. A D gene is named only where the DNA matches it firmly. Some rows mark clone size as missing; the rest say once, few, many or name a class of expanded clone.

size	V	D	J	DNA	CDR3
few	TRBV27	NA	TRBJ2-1	TGTGCCAGCAGTCTCCCCGGCGGAGACAATGAGCAGTTCTTC	CASSLPGGDNEQFF
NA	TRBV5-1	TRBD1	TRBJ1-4	TGCGCCAGCACAGGACAGGGGCTAAAAGAAAAACTGTTTTTT	CASTGQGLKEKLFF
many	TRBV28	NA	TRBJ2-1	TGTGCCAGCAGTTTACTCGATCCATACAATGAGCAGTTCTTC	CASSLLDPYNEQFF
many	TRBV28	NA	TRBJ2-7	TGTGCCAGCAGTCAGGGACACACCTACGAGCAGTACTTC	CASSQGHTYEQYF
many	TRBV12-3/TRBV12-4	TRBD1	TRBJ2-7	TGTGCCAGCAGTTTGGGACAGGGGATTTCCTACGAGCAGTACTTC	CASSLGQGISYEQYF
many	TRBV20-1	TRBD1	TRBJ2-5	TGCAGTGCCCCCTGGGCAGGGGGAGATCAGGAGACCCAGTACTTC	CSAPWAGGDQETQYF
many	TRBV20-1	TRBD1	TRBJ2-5	TGCAGTGCTGGAGACACGGGGCAGGGGGCGACCCAGTACTTC	CSAGDTGQGATQYF
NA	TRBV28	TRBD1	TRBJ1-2	TGTGCCAGCAGAAACACAGGGGGACCAGCTAACTATGGCTACACCTTC	CASRNTGGPANYGYTF
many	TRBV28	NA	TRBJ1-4	TGTGCCAGCAGACCCTCGGGGGGACGGGAAAAACTGTTTTTT	CASRPSGGREKLFF
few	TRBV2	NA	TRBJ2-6	TGTGCCAGCAGTGTCAGCTGGAGCTCTGGGGCCAACGTCCTGACTTTC	CASSVSWSSGANVLTF
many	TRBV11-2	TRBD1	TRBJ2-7	TGTGCCAGCAGCTACGGACAGGGCTACGAGCAGTACTTC	CASSYGQGYEQYF
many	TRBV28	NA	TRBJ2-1	TGTGCCAGCAGTTTATGGCAGTACAATGAGCAGTTCTTC	CASSLWQYNEQFF
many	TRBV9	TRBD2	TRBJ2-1	TGTGCCAGCAGCGTTAGCGGGAATTCCTACAATGAGCAGTTCTTC	CASSVSGNSYNEQFF
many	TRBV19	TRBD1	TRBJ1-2	TGTGCCAGTACCTCGCATCGGGACAGCTATGGCTACACCTTC	CASTSHRDSYGYTF
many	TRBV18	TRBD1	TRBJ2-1	TGTGCCAGCAGCTTAGGACAGGGGACCTACAATGAGCAGTTCTTC	CASSLGQGTYNEQFF
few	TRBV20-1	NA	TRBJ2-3	TGCAGTTTAGGAGCGGCCAGCACAGATACGCAGTATTTT	CSLGAASTDTQYF
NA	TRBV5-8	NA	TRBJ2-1	TGTGCCAGCAGCCTCCAGCGGTCAGCCTACAATGAGCAGTTCTTC	CASSLQRSAYNEQFF
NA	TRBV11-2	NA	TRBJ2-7	TGTGCCAGCAGCCACGTGGTCACCTCCCCCGGCGAGCAGTACTTC	CASSHVVTSPGEQYF
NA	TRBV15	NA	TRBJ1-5	TGTGCCACCAGCAGAGGGACAGTCTATAGCAATCAGCCCCAGCATTTT	CATSRGTVYSNQPQHF
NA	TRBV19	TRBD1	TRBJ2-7	TGTGCCAGTAGTGCCGGGACAGGATTTAACGAGCAGTACTTC	CASSAGTGFNEQYF
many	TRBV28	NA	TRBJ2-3	TGTGCCAGCAGTTTCAGGGTGGAAGATACGCAGTATTTT	CASSFRVEDTQYF
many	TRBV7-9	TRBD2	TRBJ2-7	TGTGCCAGCAGCAGAAGGACTAGCGGAGATACCTACGAGCAGTACTTC	CASSRRTSGDTYEQYF
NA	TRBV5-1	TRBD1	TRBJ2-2	TGCGCCAGCAGCCTAACAGGGGGCAACGGGGAGCTGTTTTTT	CASSLTGGNGELFF
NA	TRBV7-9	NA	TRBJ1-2	TGTGCCAGCAGCTTAGGACTACAGGAAGGCTACACCTTC	CASSLGLQEGYTF
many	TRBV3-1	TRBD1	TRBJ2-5	TGTGCCAGCAGGGCGACAGGGGTCGAGACCCAGTACTTC	CASRATGVETQYF
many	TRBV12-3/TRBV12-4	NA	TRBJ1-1	TGTGCCAGCAGTATTACAGGGAACACTGAAGCTTTCTTT	CASSITGNTEAFF
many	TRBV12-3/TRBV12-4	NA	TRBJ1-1	TGTGCCAGCAGCTTAAGGGGCACTGAAGCTTTCTTT	CASSLRGTEAFF